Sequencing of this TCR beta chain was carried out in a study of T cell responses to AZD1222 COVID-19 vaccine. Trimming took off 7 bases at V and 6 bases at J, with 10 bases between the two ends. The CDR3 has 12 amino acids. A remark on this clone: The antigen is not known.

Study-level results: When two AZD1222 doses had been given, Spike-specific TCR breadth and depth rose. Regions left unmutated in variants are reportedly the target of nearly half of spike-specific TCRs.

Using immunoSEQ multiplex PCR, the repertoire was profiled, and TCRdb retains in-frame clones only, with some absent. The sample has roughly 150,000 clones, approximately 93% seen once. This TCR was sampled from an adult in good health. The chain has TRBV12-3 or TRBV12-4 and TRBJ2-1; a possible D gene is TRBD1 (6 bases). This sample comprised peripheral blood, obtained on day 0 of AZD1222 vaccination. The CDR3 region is CASNVQGNEQFF. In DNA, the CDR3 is TGTGCCAGCAACGTACAGGGCAATGAGCAGTTCTTC.